The 6 T cell receptor beta chains below come from one sample, sequenced in a study of blood T cell repertoires in COVID-19. The table came from immunoSEQ multiplex PCR; TCRdb's copy has only in-frame clones and leaves some out. This repertoire shows around 100,000 clones, around 90% found once; its top ten account for about 3%. Sequencing input: peripheral blood. The receptors derive from a human donor in a cohort sampled during active COVID-19.

This chain uses TRBV18 with TRBJ1-1; TRBD1 agrees at 8 bases. The CDR3 totals 18 residues. CDR1 is KGHSH, CDR2 LQKENI, per germline. The V and J ends lost 3 bases and 3 bases, in that order; junction bases with no gene match: 15. In nucleotides, the CDR3 is TGTGCCAGCTCACCCAGGGGGCAGGGGCGGACTAGGGACACTGAAGCTTTCTTT. Protein: CASSPRGQGRTRDTEAFF.

CDR3 loop: CATRTGGLDTQYF. Written as DNA, the CDR3 is TGTGCCACCAGGACAGGGGGTTTAGATACGCAGTATTTT. V and J are TRBV28 and TRBJ2-3, with TRBD1 matching over 10 bases. Germline CDR1 and CDR2: MDHEN and SYDVKM. CDR3 length: 13 amino acids. After removal of 10 bases from V and 5 bases from J, the junction contained 6 bases not matched to a gene. The complete variable domain, with remaining parts taken from reference TRBV28 and TRBJ2-3, reads DVKVTQSSRYLVKRTGEKVFLECVQDMDHENMFWYRQDPGLGLRLIYFSYDVKMKEKGDIPEGYSVSREKKERFSLILESASTNQTSMYLCATRTGGLDTQYFGPGTRLTVL.

This rearrangement joins TRBV11-2 to TRBJ2-1; possible D gene TRBD2, 6 bases. Germline CDR1 reads SGHAT; CDR2 reads FQNNGV. This CDR3 region has 15 residues. V was shortened by 1 base and J by 3 bases, with 10 bases between the two germline ends. The CDR3 nucleotides are TGTGCCAGCAGCTTAGGTGGGACTTTCTACAATGAGCAGTTCTTC. Residues: CASSLGGTFYNEQFF.

The chain is built from TRBV5-8 and TRBJ1-1; TRBD1 matches 8 bases. Germline loops: CDR1 SGHTS, CDR2 YDEGEE. The CDR3 loop spans 14 amino acids. The J segment lost 1 base and the V segment lost 3 bases, leaving 2 bases of the junction unmatched. CDR3 sequence (DNA): TGTGCCAGCAGCTGGGGGACAGGGAACACTGAAGCTTTCTTT. This translates into CASSWGTGNTEAFF. Variable domain in full (rest from reference TRBV5-8 and TRBJ1-1): EAGVTQSPTHLIKTRGQQATLRCSPISGHTSVYWYQQALGLGLQFLLWYDEGEERNRGNFPPRFSGRQFPNYSSELNVNALELEDSALYLCASSWGTGNTEAFFGQGTRLTVV.

This chain connects TRBV7-9 to TRBJ2-1, with D perhaps matching TRBD2 (5 bases). The germline gives CDR1 SEHNR, CDR2 FQNEAQ (reference sequence). Between the trimmed V and J ends, which lost 1 base and 7 bases, there was a span of 14 bases. The length of the CDR3 is 15 residues. CDR3 in amino acids: CASSLVGGRGNEQFF. CDR3 nucleotide sequence: TGTGCCAGCAGCTTAGTAGGTGGGAGAGGGAATGAGCAGTTCTTC.

By share, this clone ranks as medium-sized (0.01 to 0.1%). The V call is TRBV18, the J call TRBJ2-2; 7 nucleotides align to TRBD1. Germline V gives CDR1 KGHSH, CDR2 LQKENI. Trimming at V came to 1 base and at J to 7 bases, leaving 9 bases not matched to a gene. CDR3 size: 16 residues. CDR3 region: CASSPQDRQGFGELFF. CDR3 sequence (DNA): TGTGCCAGCTCACCACAGGACAGACAGGGCTTCGGGGAGCTGTTTTTT.